Presented here are 32 T cell receptor beta chains from one specimen sequenced in a study of CD8 T cells in ankylosing spondylitis. In TCRdb, the 5' RACE reads were re-called with MiXCR into one record per CDR3 protein. The sample has under 30,000 distinct CDR3 sequences; 13% are singletons. The sample consisted of blood. Receptor source: a male donor with ankylosing spondylitis or in good health (not recorded which).

This clonotype has only a few counts. The J gene is TRBJ2-1, the V gene TRBV27; 7 bases fit TRBD1. Germline CDR1 MNHEY, CDR2 SMNVEV (reference sequence). The CDR3 is made up of 14 amino acids. J gave up 8 bases and V 4 bases, and 8 bases lay outside the gene matches. CDR3 sequence reads: CASSSPTGYDEQFF. In DNA form, the CDR3 reads TGTGCCAGCAGTTCCCCGACAGGGTACGATGAGCAGTTCTTC.

The sample holds a few counts of this clonotype. The chain combines TRBV3-1 with TRBJ2-1; no clear D. Trimming cost V 4 bases and J 6 bases, with 13 bases left between them. Germline values: CDR1 LGHDT, CDR2 YNNKEL (reference sequence). The CDR3 covers 14 residues. The CDR3 DNA follows: TGTGCCAGCAGCCCTATCGGACCCTTCAATGAGCAGTTCTTC. Its protein product is CASSPIGPFNEQFF.

This clonotype occurred many times. The rearrangement links TRBV7-2 to TRBJ2-3; 10 nucleotides align to TRBD2. In germline, CDR1 is SGHTA, CDR2 FQGNSA. This CDR3 is 15 amino acids long. V dropped 6 bases and J dropped 1; count of bases not matched to a gene: 4. The CDR3 DNA reads TGTGCCAGCAGTCCTAGCGGGAGCCGCACAGATACGCAGTATTTT. This encodes CASSPSGSRTDTQYF.

This clonotype was observed many times. The chain carries TRBV29-1 and TRBJ2-5; D is ambiguous. Per germline, CDR1 SQVTM and CDR2 ANQGSEA. V shed 0 bases and J shed 5 bases, with 4 bases lying between them. This CDR3 has 11 amino acids. CDR3 bases: TGCAGCGTTGAAGATTGGGAGACCCAGTACTTC. This encodes CSVEDWETQYF.

In this sample, this clonotype turned up a few times. Written as DNA, the CDR3 is TGTGCCAGCAGTTTAGCTGGGGTGGACACTGAAGCTTTCTTT. Residues: CASSLAGVDTEAFF. This chain links TRBV12-3 or TRBV12-4 with TRBJ1-1; D unclear. V lost 0 bases and J 3 bases, leaving 8 bases between the germline ends. CDR3 size: 14 residues.

This clonotype came up many times. J is TRBJ2-1 and V is TRBV3-1; D call uncertain. This CDR3 has 13 residues. The V end lost 4 bases, the J end lost 3 bases, and 7 bases lay between the germline ends. Germline loops: CDR1 LGHDT, CDR2 YNNKEL (reference sequence). The CDR3 is CASSRYGYNEQFF. In DNA, the CDR3 is TGTGCCAGCAGCCGATACGGCTACAATGAGCAGTTCTTC.

This clonotype was observed many times. The chain couples TRBV20-1 to TRBJ2-4, with D possibly TRBD1 on 5 matching bases. V gave up 6 bases and J gave up 1 base, with 13 bases separating them. Per germline, CDR1 DFQATT and CDR2 SNEGSKA (reference sequence). The CDR3 spans 14 residues. In DNA, the CDR3 is TGCAGTGCCCAGGGTTTGGCGGCCAAAAACATTCAGTACTTC. Amino acid sequence: CSAQGLAAKNIQYF.

The chain employs TRBV12-3 or TRBV12-4 and TRBJ1-1; 7 nucleotides align to TRBD1. V lost 4 bases and J lost 2; bases outside the gene matches: 13. This CDR3 is 17 amino acids long. The CDR3: CASSSTGRGQKNTEAFF. Here the CDR3 DNA reads TGTGCCAGCAGTTCTACTGGGAGGGGACAGAAAAACACTGAAGCTTTCTTT.

This clonotype was recorded at least ten times. The chain combines TRBV9 with TRBJ2-2; 8 bases agree with TRBD2. CDR1 is SGDLS, CDR2 YYNGEE, per germline. After removal of 3 bases from V and 5 bases from J, the junction contained 9 bases not matched to a gene. The CDR3 has 16 amino acids. The CDR3 DNA follows: TGTGCCAGCAGCGGTTCAAGCGGGAGTGCGACCGGGGAGCTGTTTTTT. This encodes CASSGSSGSATGELFF.

This chain links TRBV29-1 with TRBJ2-3; the D gene is possibly TRBD2 (5 bases). The V end was cut by 7 bases, the J end by 11 bases, with 13 bases between. Germline V gene lookup returns CDR1 SQVTM and CDR2 ANQGSEA. The CDR3 sequence is 10 residues long. The CDR3, as DNA: TGCAGCGCTGGACTGGAAGTGCAGTATTTT. Protein: CSAGLEVQYF.

The CDR3 DNA follows: TGTGCCAGCATCTCTACGGCGGGGGGGTACAATGAGCAGTTCTTC. The encoded protein is CASISTAGGYNEQFF. The rearrangement joins TRBV6-6 to TRBJ2-1; 9 bases match TRBD2. This CDR3 has 15 residues. CDR1 and CDR2 (germline): MNHNY, SVGAGI (reference sequence). V trimming: 7 bases; J trimming: 4 bases; junction bases outside the gene matches: 8.

This clonotype was picked up many times. The chain joins TRBV7-2 to TRBJ2-2; weak D call: TRBD1 (6 bases). Trimming pared 2 bases from V and 4 bases from J, leaving 11 bases between. The CDR3 runs to 15 residues. In germline, CDR1 is SGHTA, CDR2 FQGNSA. CDR3 in DNA: TGTGCCAGCAGCTTACAGGGGCGGGTCACCGGGGAGCTGTTTTTT. It yields the protein CASSLQGRVTGELFF.

This clonotype was seen ten or more times. The chain recombines TRBV20-1 with TRBJ1-4; D remains ambiguous. Germline values: CDR1 DFQATT, CDR2 SNEGSKA (reference sequence). CDR3 length: 13 residues. Trimming left V 6 bases short and J 4 bases short, with 12 bases between. DNA of the CDR3: TGCAGTGCCCCCGATGGTCTTAATGAAAAACTGTTTTTT. Translated: CSAPDGLNEKLFF.

The V gene is TRBV5-1, the J gene TRBJ1-3; D is undetermined. CDR3 length: 13 amino acids. Per germline, CDR1 SGHRS and CDR2 YFSETQ. V lost 0 bases to trimming and J lost 4 bases, with 5 bases between them. The DNA for the CDR3 is TGCGCCAGCAGCTTGGGATTCGGAAACACCATATATTTT. This encodes CASSLGFGNTIYF.

This clonotype was counted between two and nine times. The chain employs TRBV4-3 and TRBJ2-6; D is ambiguous. CDR1 is LGHNA and CDR2 is YSLEER in the germline V gene. This CDR3 has 15 residues. V was trimmed by 2 bases and J by 3 bases, leaving 8 bases between them. Here the CDR3 DNA reads TGCGCCAGCAGCCAACCCGAGGATGGGGCCAACGTCCTGACTTTC. Translation gives CASSQPEDGANVLTF.

The chain has TRBV20-1 and TRBJ2-3, with D unclear. Looked up from germline, CDR1 is DFQATT and CDR2 is SNEGSKA (reference sequence). Trimming removed 1 base at V and 0 bases at J, with 11 bases between. The CDR3 is 15 residues long. The CDR3 nucleotides read TGCAGTGCTAGAGCGGCATCGCTAAGCACAGATACGCAGTATTTT. This gives the protein CSARAASLSTDTQYF.

This clonotype was found a few times. This chain links TRBV7-9 with TRBJ1-1, with unresolved D. V was pared by 2 bases and J by 1 base, with 8 bases between. Per germline, CDR1 SEHNR and CDR2 FQNEAQ (reference sequence). The CDR3 covers 14 residues. As DNA, the CDR3 is TGTGCCAGCAGCTTACTTCAGAAGAACACTGAAGCTTTCTTT. Its translation is CASSLLQKNTEAFF.

This clonotype was seen repeatedly, ten times or more. The chain uses TRBV7-2 and TRBJ2-3, with 8 bases matching TRBD2. The CDR3 loop spans 15 amino acids. V dropped 5 bases and J dropped 0; count of bases not matched to a gene: 4. CDR1 and CDR2 (germline): SGHTA, FQGNSA. The CDR3 DNA reads TGTGCCAGCAGCCTTAGCGGGGTGAGCACAGATACGCAGTATTTT. Its protein product is CASSLSGVSTDTQYF.

The J gene is TRBJ2-7, the V gene TRBV20-1, with TRBD2 identical over 8 bases. CDR3 length: 13 amino acids. V was clipped by 5 bases and J by 2 bases; unmatched bases: 5. Germline values: CDR1 DFQATT, CDR2 SNEGSKA (reference sequence). The CDR3, as DNA: TGCAGTGCTTTAGCGGGACCAGCCTACGAGCAGTACTTC. Translating it yields CSALAGPAYEQYF.

This clonotype was detected many times. V usage is TRBV10-3 and J usage is TRBJ2-7; 9 bases agree with TRBD1. The junction had 3 bases not matched to a gene; V was cut back by 5 bases and J by 4 bases. There are 13 residues in the CDR3. The V gene's germline CDR1 is ENHRY and CDR2 SYGVKD. The CDR3 here is CAISPGQGYEQYF. CDR3 in DNA: TGTGCCATCAGTCCGGGACAGGGATACGAGCAGTACTTC.

The rearrangement joins TRBV29-1 to TRBJ2-6; the D is unclear. This CDR3 spans 13 amino acids. The germline gives CDR1 SQVTM, CDR2 ANQGSEA. Trimming shortened V by 2 bases and J by 2 bases, and 4 bases separated the two germline ends. Written as DNA, the CDR3 is TGCAGCGTTGAAAAGACTGGGGCCAACGTCCTGACTTTC. Amino acid sequence: CSVEKTGANVLTF.

This clonotype was detected many times. CDR3 protein: CASSDLVGTHYGYTF. The CDR3, as DNA: TGTGCCAGCAGTGATCTGGTGGGGACGCACTATGGCTACACCTTC. This rearrangement joins TRBV6-2 or TRBV6-3 to TRBJ1-2; possibly TRBD1 for D (5 bases). Germline CDR1 MNHEY, CDR2 SVGEGT. Trimming pared 5 bases from V and 3 bases from J, leaving 16 bases between. The CDR3 runs to 15 residues.

This clonotype came up many times. The CDR3 region has the DNA TGCGCCAGCAGACCCTTTTGGGGGCAGGTCGGAAACATTCAGTACTTC. Its translation is CASRPFWGQVGNIQYF. The chain combines TRBV5-1 with TRBJ2-4, with D possibly TRBD1 on 6 matching bases. The V end lost 5 bases, the J end lost 6 bases, and 21 bases lay between the germline ends. This CDR3 spans 16 amino acids. CDR1 and CDR2 from the germline V gene are SGHRS and YFSETQ.

This clonotype was found many times. V gene TRBV25-1 combines with J gene TRBJ2-3, with a possible D match to TRBD2 (5 bases). The germline V and J ends were trimmed by 2 bases and 2 bases, with 11 bases remaining between them. Germline CDR1 reads MGHDK; CDR2 reads SYGVNS. The CDR3 covers 15 residues. CDR3 in DNA: TGTGCCAGCAGTGAAGTGCGTCGGGACACAGATACGCAGTATTTT. This gives the protein CASSEVRRDTDTQYF.

This clonotype was detected ten times or more. The J gene is TRBJ1-5, the V gene TRBV2, with 8 nucleotides matching TRBD1. The CDR3 is 13 residues long. The junction had 5 bases not matched to a gene; V was cut back by 6 bases and J by 7 bases. The germline V gene has CDR1 SNHLY and CDR2 FYNNEI. CDR3 residues: CASSDRGYQPQHF. DNA of the CDR3: TGTGCCAGCAGCGACAGGGGATACCAGCCCCAGCATTTT.

There are a few counts of this clonotype. The chain joins TRBV2 to TRBJ1-1, with D perhaps matching TRBD1 (5 bases). The CDR3 has 13 residues. CDR1 and CDR2 from the germline V gene are SNHLY and FYNNEI. Trimming shortened V by 4 bases and J by 10 bases, and 16 bases separated the two germline ends. The CDR3 bases are TGTGCCAGCAGTGTCGGCAAGGGAGGGGTAGCTTTCTTT. It is translated as CASSVGKGGVAFF.

This clonotype was detected only a few times. This rearrangement joins TRBV7-3 to TRBJ2-3; TRBD1 or TRBD2 may be the D gene (6 bases each). Germline V gives CDR1 SGHTA, CDR2 FQGTGA. The V and J ends lost 3 bases and 3 bases respectively, with 10 bases between them. This CDR3 is 14 amino acids long. In DNA form, the CDR3 reads TGTGCCAGCAGCTTGGAGGGGGAGACAGATACGCAGTATTTT. Translating gives CASSLEGETDTQYF.

In its sample, this clonotype is medium-sized. The chain joins TRBV5-1 to TRBJ2-7; weak D call: TRBD1 (5 bases). CDR1 and CDR2 from the germline V gene are SGHRS and YFSETQ. Trimming shortened V by 4 bases and J by 6 bases, and 11 bases separated the two germline ends. This CDR3 region has 12 residues. CDR3 DNA sequence: TGCGCCAGCAGCCTCACAGGAAGCGAGCAGTACTTC. As protein: CASSLTGSEQYF.

This clonotype showed up just a few times. J is TRBJ2-7 and V is TRBV11-1; perhaps TRBD2 as D (5 bases). CDR1 SGHAT and CDR2 FQDESV come from the germline V gene (reference sequence). The CDR3 totals 15 residues. With 6 bases removed from V and 0 bases from J, the gap between germline ends came to 15 bases. CDR3 loop: CASSSDGGRSYEQYF. As DNA, the CDR3 is TGTGCCAGCAGTTCGGACGGCGGGCGCTCCTACGAGCAGTACTTC.

This chain links TRBV20-1 with TRBJ1-1; TRBD1 agrees at 9 bases. Trimming cost V 6 bases and J 3 bases; bases outside gene matches: 5. The germline gives CDR1 DFQATT, CDR2 SNEGSKA (reference sequence). This CDR3 is 13 amino acids long. CDR3 sequence reads: CSALTGGHTEAFF. For the CDR3, the DNA is TGCAGTGCCTTGACAGGGGGGCACACTGAAGCTTTCTTT.

This clonotype has ten or more counts. The rearrangement uses TRBV6-4 and TRBJ2-2, with 7 bases aligning to TRBD2. The CDR3 extends over 15 amino acids. Trimming removed 4 bases from V and 7 bases from J; junction bases left unmatched: 9. Germline V gives CDR1 MRHNA, CDR2 SNTAGT. The CDR3 is CASSAGGGPLGELFF. DNA for the CDR3: TGTGCCAGCAGTGCCGGGGGAGGGCCTCTCGGGGAGCTGTTTTTT.

This clonotype was seen a few times. V and J are TRBV20-1 and TRBJ2-1; TRBD2 matches 10 bases. The CDR3 runs to 15 residues. Trimming cost V 6 bases and J 8 bases; bases outside gene matches: 13. CDR1 and CDR2 from the germline V gene are DFQATT and SNEGSKA (reference sequence). In DNA form, the CDR3 reads TGCAGTGCCCAAGAACGAACTAGCGGGACTTATGAGCAGTTCTTC. Its translation: CSAQERTSGTYEQFF.